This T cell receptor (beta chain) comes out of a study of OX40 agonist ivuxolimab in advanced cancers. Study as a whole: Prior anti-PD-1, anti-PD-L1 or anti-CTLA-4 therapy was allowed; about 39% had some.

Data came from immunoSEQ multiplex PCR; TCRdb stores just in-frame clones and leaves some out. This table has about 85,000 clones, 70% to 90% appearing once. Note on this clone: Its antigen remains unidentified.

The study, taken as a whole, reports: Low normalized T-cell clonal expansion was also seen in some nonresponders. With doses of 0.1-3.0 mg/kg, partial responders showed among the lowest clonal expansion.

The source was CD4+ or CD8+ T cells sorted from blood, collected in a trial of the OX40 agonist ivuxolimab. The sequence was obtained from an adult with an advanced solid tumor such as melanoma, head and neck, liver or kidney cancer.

CDR3 in amino acids: CASSFAPGFLPGHKKDHEQYF. CDR3 in DNA: TGTGCCAGCAGTTTTGCGCCTGGATTTCTTCCGGGACACAAGAAGGACCACGAGCAGTACTTC. The genes are TRBV27 and TRBJ2-7; D perhaps matches TRBD1 (6 bases). CDR3 length: 21 residues. Germline CDR1 is MNHEY and CDR2 is SMNVEV (reference sequence). V shed 3 bases and J shed 5 bases, with 35 bases lying between them.